Listed here are 20 T cell receptor beta chains from one sample, sequenced in a study of shared T cell receptors in the human thymus. The data were produced by immunoSEQ multiplex PCR, yet TCRdb's version contains in-frame clones alone and is incomplete. The data hold around 730,000 clones, with roughly 85% observed a single time. Another study also made use of these data, one on human thymus T cells.

Sequences were obtained from thymocytes. Receptors originate from a girl under two years old with a congenital heart defect.

The chain links TRBV29-1 to TRBJ2-3; possibly TRBD1 for D (5 bases). The V end was cut by 6 bases, the J end by 2 bases, with 12 bases between. The CDR3 contains 13 residues. CDR1 SQVTM and CDR2 ANQGSEA come from the germline V gene. The CDR3 DNA sequence: TGCAGCGTCAACGCAGGGTCCACAGATACGCAGTATTTT. Amino acid sequence: CSVNAGSTDTQYF.

V gene TRBV9 combines with J gene TRBJ1-1; 7 nucleotides match TRBD1. The CDR3 length is 18 residues. CDR1 is SGDLS, CDR2 YYNGEE, per germline. J was trimmed by 0 bases and V by 4 bases; bases with no gene match: 15. The chain's CDR3 is CASSPDRAIFPLNTEAFF. CDR3 DNA sequence: TGTGCCAGCAGCCCCGACAGGGCTATCTTCCCATTGAACACTGAAGCTTTCTTT.

Notes on this clone: The DNA is left out, because the CDR3 cannot be placed on it with certainty; the CDR3 is given as TCRdb lists it. The J gene is TRBJ2-3, the V gene TRBV28; TRBD1 reflects the table's D call only, with no check against the DNA. The CDR3 sequence runs 17 residues, both termini included. CDR1 MDHEN and CDR2 SYDVKM come from the germline V gene. The CDR3 sequence is CASSTSTGASPWDTQYF.

This CDR3 reads CASSTSRAYEQYF. DNA of the CDR3: TGTGCCAGCTCCACAAGCAGGGCCTACGAGCAGTACTTC. The rearrangement uses TRBV18 and TRBJ2-7; possible D gene TRBD1, 5 bases. This CDR3 has 13 amino acids. Per the germline V gene, CDR1 is KGHSH and CDR2 is LQKENI. V shed 6 bases and J shed 2 bases, with 11 bases lying between them.

The chain recombines TRBV7-8 with TRBJ2-7; D gene unclear. CDR1 SGHVS and CDR2 FQNEAQ come from the germline V gene. This CDR3 contains 15 residues. Trimming removed 5 bases at V and 0 bases at J, with 14 bases between. CDR3 coding DNA: TGTGCCAGCAGCATTGACAAGCAAGGCTCCTACGAGCAGTACTTC. This gives the protein CASSIDKQGSYEQYF. Full variable domain (outside the CDR3, taken from reference TRBV7-8 and TRBJ2-7): GAGVSQSPRYKVAKRGQDVALRCDPISGHVSLFWYQQALGQGPEFLTYFQNEAQLDKSGLPSDRFFAERPEGSVSTLKIQRTQQEDSAVYLCASSIDKQGSYEQYFGPGTRLTVT.

The chain employs TRBV7-4 and TRBJ2-5, with 9 bases lining up with TRBD2. This CDR3 is 17 amino acids long. The V segment lost 2 bases and the J segment 5 bases; nucleotides outside the gene matches: 12. The V gene's germline CDR1 is SGHVT and CDR2 SQSDAQ. CDR3 protein: CASSLPAGGRWGETQYF. In DNA form, the CDR3 reads TGTGCCAGCAGCTTACCAGCGGGGGGTCGGTGGGGGGAGACCCAGTACTTC.

The chain couples TRBV11-2 to TRBJ2-7; 9 bases are a match to TRBD1. The CDR3 extends over 14 amino acids. Per the germline V gene, CDR1 is SGHAT and CDR2 is FQNNGV. The J segment lost 5 bases and the V segment lost 4 bases, leaving 6 bases of the junction unmatched. Here the CDR3 reads CASSSGTGTDEQYF. CDR3 in DNA: TGTGCCAGCAGCTCGGGGACAGGGACTGACGAGCAGTACTTC.

Only one count was recorded for this clone. The chain is built from TRBV6-5 and TRBJ2-7, with no clear D. V was shortened by 4 bases and J by 2 bases, with 18 bases between the two germline ends. The CDR3 extends over 16 amino acids. The germline CDR1 and CDR2 sequences are MNHEY and SVGAGI. The CDR3 here is CASSLHLKMKAYEQYF. The CDR3, as DNA: TGTGCCAGCAGTTTACACCTCAAAATGAAAGCCTACGAGCAGTACTTC.

This clone appeared a single time. Other DNA sequences in the sample encode the same CDR3. The gene calls are TRBV5-5 and TRBJ1-1; 8 nucleotides agree with TRBD1. CDR3 size: 13 residues. The V segment lost 4 bases and the J segment 4 bases; nucleotides outside the gene matches: 3. From germline, CDR1 is SGHKS and CDR2 YYEKEE (reference sequence). The CDR3 nucleotides read TGTGCCAGCAGCCTTACAGGGGGCACTGAAGCTTTCTTT. Amino acid sequence: CASSLTGGTEAFF.

V usage is TRBV7-4 and J usage is TRBJ1-2, with 8 bases matching TRBD1. CDR3 length: 15 amino acids. V was pared by 5 bases and J by 3 bases, with 8 bases of the junction left unmatched. Germline V CDR1 and CDR2: SGHVT, SQSDAQ. The CDR3 is CASSPRLTGDYGYTF. CDR3 bases: TGTGCCAGCAGCCCCCGTTTGACAGGGGACTATGGCTACACCTTC.

The chain is built from TRBV4-1 and TRBJ2-7; D is possibly TRBD1 (6 bases). Per germline, CDR1 MGHRA and CDR2 YSYEKL. The CDR3 has 14 amino acids. V lost 7 bases and J 4 bases, leaving 17 bases between the germline ends. The CDR3 DNA reads TGCGCCAGCAACTACCGGGACAACCATTACGAGCAGTACTTC. Amino acids: CASNYRDNHYEQYF.

The chain uses TRBV6-5 and TRBJ2-5; the D is unclear. The germline V gene has CDR1 MNHEY and CDR2 SVGAGI. V lost 2 bases and J 0 bases, leaving 4 bases between the germline ends. This CDR3 comprises 13 residues. CDR3 sequence (DNA): TGTGCCAGCAGTTACGGCTACCAAGAGACCCAGTACTTC. Translation: CASSYGYQETQYF.

This sequence joins TRBV4-1 and TRBJ2-4; perhaps TRBD1 as D (5 bases). Per the germline V gene, CDR1 is MGHRA and CDR2 is YSYEKL. V shed 1 base and J shed 2 bases, with 12 bases lying between them. The CDR3 sequence is 16 residues long. The CDR3, as DNA: TGCGCCAGCAGCCAAGGAGACAGCCCAACCAAAAACATTCAGTACTTC. This encodes CASSQGDSPTKNIQYF.

The rearrangement joins TRBV14 to TRBJ1-1; tentatively, D is TRBD1 (6 bases). Germline-derived CDR1 and CDR2 are SGHDN and FVKESK. V was shortened by 1 base and J by 1 base, with 19 bases between the two germline ends. The CDR3 extends over 18 amino acids. The CDR3 loop is CASSQVGHRDLSNTEAFF. CDR3 nucleotides: TGTGCCAGCAGCCAAGTCGGCCACAGGGATTTGTCGAACACTGAAGCTTTCTTT.

CDR3 loop: CASSGATFVNREGYTF. CDR3 sequence (DNA): TGTGCCAGCAGTGGGGCGACTTTCGTAAATCGGGAGGGCTACACCTTC. The chain couples TRBV25-1 to TRBJ1-2; D gene uncertain. The CDR3 has 16 amino acids. Germline CDR1 and CDR2: MGHDK and SYGVNS. Trimming pared 4 bases from V and 8 bases from J, leaving 23 bases between.

The V gene is TRBV27, the J gene TRBJ1-4; D is possibly TRBD1 (6 bases). The CDR3 spans 15 residues. Germline loops: CDR1 MNHEY, CDR2 SMNVEV (reference sequence). With 5 bases removed from V and 9 bases from J, the gap between germline ends came to 19 bases. CDR3 DNA sequence: TGTGCCAGCAGTGAAACAGGGAAGGGGCTAAAAAAACTGTTTTTT. Translating gives CASSETGKGLKKLFF.

The chain recombines TRBV28 with TRBJ1-6; D ambiguous. Trimming took 3 bases from V and 7 from J, leaving 19 bases between them. CDR3 length equals 17 residues. The germline V gene encodes CDR1 MDHEN and CDR2 SYDVKM. Here the CDR3 reads CASSLASFGSPNSPLHF. CDR3 nucleotide sequence: TGTGCCAGCAGTTTGGCTTCTTTCGGTAGCCCCAATTCACCCCTCCACTTT.

This clone was observed a handful of times. This chain uses TRBV6-5 with TRBJ2-7; D perhaps matches TRBD1 (6 bases). The CDR3 sequence is 15 residues long. Trimming left V 6 bases short and J 0 bases short, with 15 bases between. Per germline, CDR1 MNHEY and CDR2 SVGAGI. The CDR3 is CASRSTGLSSYEQYF. The CDR3 region has the DNA TGTGCCAGCAGGTCGACAGGTCTGAGCTCCTACGAGCAGTACTTC.

V usage is TRBV2 and J usage is TRBJ1-2, with no clear D. Trimming cost V 2 bases and J 4 bases, with 5 bases left between them. Germline V gives CDR1 SNHLY, CDR2 FYNNEI. The CDR3 is 12 amino acids. CDR3 DNA: TGTGCCAGCAGTGAAAACAGCTATGGCTACACCTTC. This sequence encodes CASSENSYGYTF.

The chain couples TRBV21-1 to TRBJ1-5; the table gives TRBD1 as D, unverified against the DNA. TRBV21-1 is assigned pseudogene status. The CDR3 is 12 amino acids. The CDR3 region has the DNA TGTGCCAGCAAGGGGGAAAGTCAGCCCCAGCATTTT. Translated: CASKGESQPQHF.